This T cell receptor (beta chain) is from a study of T cell responses to AZD1222 COVID-19 vaccine. The CDR3 runs to 16 residues. With 4 bases removed from V and 2 bases from J, the gap between germline ends came to 18 bases. CDR1 and CDR2 from the germline V gene are MGHRA and YSYEKL. Using immunoSEQ multiplex PCR, the repertoire was profiled, and TCRdb retains in-frame clones only, with some absent. The table shows 180,000 or so clones, with about 90% occurring only once. This TCR was sampled from an adult who received the AZD1222 COVID-19 vaccine. The sequences come from peripheral blood, collected 28 days after the second AZD1222 dose. The rearrangement uses TRBV4-1 and TRBJ2-7, with D tentatively TRBD2 (5 bases). CDR3 in amino acids: CASSPQSGSWAYEQYF. In nucleotides, the CDR3 is TGCGCCAGCAGCCCCCAGAGTGGGAGTTGGGCCTACGAGCAGTACTTC.